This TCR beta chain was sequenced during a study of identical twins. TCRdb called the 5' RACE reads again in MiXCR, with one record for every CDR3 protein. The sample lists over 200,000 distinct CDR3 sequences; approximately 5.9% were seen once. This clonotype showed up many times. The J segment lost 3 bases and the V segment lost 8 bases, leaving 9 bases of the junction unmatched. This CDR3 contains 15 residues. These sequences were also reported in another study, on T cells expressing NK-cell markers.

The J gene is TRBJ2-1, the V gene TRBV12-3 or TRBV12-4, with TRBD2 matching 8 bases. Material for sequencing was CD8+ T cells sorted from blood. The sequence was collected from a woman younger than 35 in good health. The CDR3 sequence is CASGPSAGGYNEQFF. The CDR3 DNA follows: TGTGCCAGCGGCCCGTCGGCGGGAGGCTACAATGAGCAGTTCTTC.